In this sample, the clone carrying this T cell receptor (beta chain) turned up a few times. The antigen is not known. With 1 base removed from V and 4 bases from J, the gap between germline ends came to 20 bases. Germline V CDR1 and CDR2: MGHDK, SYGVNS. This CDR3 spans 18 amino acids. Expressed TCRB transcripts got sequenced, as all isolated RNA was reverse transcribed. Clones were read by immunoSEQ multiplex PCR, and TCRdb kept only the in-frame ones, dropping some. The table lists under 950,000 clones, 15% to 20% of them singletons. This entry is derived from a study of beta chain features in type 1 diabetes. Study-level points and caveats: Patients' naive, central memory and Treg TCRB repertoires seemed closer to one another than those of healthy donors. The study notes PCR might favor shorter templates equally in patients and controls. When VDJ junctions were examined, type 1 diabetes patients showed fewer insertions and more deletions.

This clonotype was sampled from a woman between 18 and 29 years old in good health. Sequenced: naive CD4+ T cells from blood. The chain combines TRBV25-1 with TRBJ2-1; D is unresolved. The CDR3 region is CASSEFRKVGQRYNEQFF. The CDR3 DNA reads TGTGCCAGCAGTGAATTTCGGAAGGTGGGCCAAAGATACAATGAGCAGTTCTTC.